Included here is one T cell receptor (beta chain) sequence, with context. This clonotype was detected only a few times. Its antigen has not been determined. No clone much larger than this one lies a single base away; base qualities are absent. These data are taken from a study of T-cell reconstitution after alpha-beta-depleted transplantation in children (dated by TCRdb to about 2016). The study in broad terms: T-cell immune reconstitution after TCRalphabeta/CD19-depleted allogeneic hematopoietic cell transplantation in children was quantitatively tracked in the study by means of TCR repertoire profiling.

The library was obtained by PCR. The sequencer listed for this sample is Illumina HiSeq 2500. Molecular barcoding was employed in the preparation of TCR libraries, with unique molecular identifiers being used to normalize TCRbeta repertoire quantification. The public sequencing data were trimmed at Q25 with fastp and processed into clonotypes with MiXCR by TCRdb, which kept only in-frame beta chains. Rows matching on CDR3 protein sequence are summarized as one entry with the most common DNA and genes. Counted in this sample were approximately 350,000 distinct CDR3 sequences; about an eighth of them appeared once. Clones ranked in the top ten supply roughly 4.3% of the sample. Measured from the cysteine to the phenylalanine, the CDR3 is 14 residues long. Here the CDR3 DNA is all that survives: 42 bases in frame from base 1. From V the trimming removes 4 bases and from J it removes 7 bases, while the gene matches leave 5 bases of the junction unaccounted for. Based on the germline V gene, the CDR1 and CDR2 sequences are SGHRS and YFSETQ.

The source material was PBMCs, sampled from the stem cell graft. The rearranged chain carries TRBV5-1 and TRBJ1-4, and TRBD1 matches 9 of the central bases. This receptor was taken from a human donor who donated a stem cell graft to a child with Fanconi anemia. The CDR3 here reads CASSTGTGSEKLFF. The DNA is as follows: TGCGCCAGCAGCACCGGGACAGGGAGTGAAAAACTGTTTTTT.